These T cell receptor beta chains were read from a single sample in a study of CD8+CD57+ T cells in acquired aplastic anemia. TCRdb called the reads again in MiXCR, with one record for every CDR3 protein. The sample carries under 200,000 distinct CDR3 sequences, approximately 48% recorded once. Sequenced input: sorted CD4+, CD8+, or CD8+CD57+ T cells (not recorded which) from PBMCs. The receptor set was obtained from a human donor with aplastic anemia. Both conserved end residues are part of each CDR3. D genes are given only for firm matches. The size field is filled for only some rows; it gives once, few, many or a size class.

j_call: TRBJ2-3; v_call: TRBV7-6; d_call: TRBD2; clone_size: -; cdr3_nt: TGTGCCAGCAGCTCACTTATAGGGACTAGCCTCCTTAGCGCAGATACGCAGTATTTT; cdr3_aa: CASSSLIGTSLLSADTQYF
j_call: TRBJ2-5; v_call: TRBV10-3; d_call: TRBD1; clone_size: -; cdr3_nt: TGTGCCATCAGCCTGACAGGGAAAGAGACCCAGTACTTC; cdr3_aa: CAISLTGKETQYF
j_call: TRBJ1-1; v_call: TRBV6-5; d_call: TRBD1; clone_size: many; cdr3_nt: TGTGCCAGCAGGCCACAGGGGGCGGGGGGGAACACTGAAGCTTTCTTT; cdr3_aa: CASRPQGAGGNTEAFF
j_call: TRBJ2-1; v_call: TRBV20-1; d_call: TRBD1; clone_size: many; cdr3_nt: TGCAGTGCTAGAAATGACAGGGGGGGCAACTTCAATGAGCAGTTCTTC; cdr3_aa: CSARNDRGGNFNEQFF
j_call: TRBJ2-2; v_call: TRBV25-1; d_call: -; clone_size: -; cdr3_nt: TGTGCCAGCAGTGAGGGGGTGGGCGGGGAGCTGTTTTTT; cdr3_aa: CASSEGVGGELFF
j_call: TRBJ2-2; v_call: TRBV19; d_call: TRBD1; clone_size: -; cdr3_nt: TGTGCCAGTAGTGAGGACAGGGTTAACACCGGGGAGCTGTTTTTT; cdr3_aa: CASSEDRVNTGELFF
j_call: TRBJ2-2; v_call: TRBV20-1; d_call: -; clone_size: many; cdr3_nt: TGCAGTGCTTCGGACCACTTATGGACCGGGGAGCTGTTTTTT; cdr3_aa: CSASDHLWTGELFF
j_call: TRBJ2-3; v_call: TRBV10-3; d_call: -; clone_size: -; cdr3_nt: TGTGCCATCAGGGCTAGAGCTAACGTTAGCACAGATACGCAGTATTTT; cdr3_aa: CAIRARANVSTDTQYF
j_call: TRBJ2-2; v_call: TRBV27; d_call: TRBD1; clone_size: -; cdr3_nt: TGTGCCAGCAGTGTAGGGGGCCGGGCCGGGGAGCTGTTTTTT; cdr3_aa: CASSVGGRAGELFF
j_call: TRBJ1-5; v_call: TRBV2; d_call: -; clone_size: -; cdr3_nt: TGTGCCGGCAGTGAGCAGGGACGGAGCAATCAGCCCCAGCATTTT; cdr3_aa: CAGSEQGRSNQPQHF
j_call: TRBJ2-5; v_call: TRBV7-9; d_call: -; clone_size: few; cdr3_nt: TGTGCCAGCAGCCTTAGGAGGAATCTGGAGGCCCAGTACTTC; cdr3_aa: CASSLRRNLEAQYF
j_call: TRBJ2-5; v_call: TRBV12-3/TRBV12-4; d_call: -; clone_size: many; cdr3_nt: TGTGCCAGCAGTTTAGGAGGGGGGACCCAGTACTTC; cdr3_aa: CASSLGGGTQYF
j_call: TRBJ2-3; v_call: TRBV11-1; d_call: -; clone_size: -; cdr3_nt: TGTGCCAGCAGCTCCCCCCACAGGAGCACAGATACGCAGTATTTT; cdr3_aa: CASSSPHRSTDTQYF
j_call: TRBJ2-7; v_call: TRBV29-1; d_call: -; clone_size: -; cdr3_nt: TGCAGCGTTGAAGACCCGGGCGCGGCGGGAGAGCAGTACTTC; cdr3_aa: CSVEDPGAAGEQYF
j_call: TRBJ2-1; v_call: TRBV4-1; d_call: TRBD2; clone_size: -; cdr3_nt: TGCGCCAGCAGCCAAGTGGGAGGGTGGAATGAGCAGTTCTTC; cdr3_aa: CASSQVGGWNEQFF
j_call: TRBJ2-3; v_call: TRBV4-2; d_call: -; clone_size: -; cdr3_nt: TGTGCCAGCAGCGGGGGCCTACGCCTGGCAGATACGCAGTATTTT; cdr3_aa: CASSGGLRLADTQYF
j_call: TRBJ2-4; v_call: TRBV3-1; d_call: TRBD2; clone_size: -; cdr3_nt: TGTGCCAGCAGCCAAGATGCCAGCGGGAGGACCAAAAACATTCAGTACTTC; cdr3_aa: CASSQDASGRTKNIQYF
j_call: TRBJ2-2; v_call: TRBV18; d_call: -; clone_size: -; cdr3_nt: TGTGCCAGCCCACCATCCACATGGAACACCGGGGAGCTGTTTTTT; cdr3_aa: CASPPSTWNTGELFF
j_call: TRBJ1-2; v_call: TRBV2; d_call: TRBD1; clone_size: few; cdr3_nt: TGTGCCAGCAGAGCACAGGGGGGCTTCAGCGGCTACACCTTC; cdr3_aa: CASRAQGGFSGYTF
j_call: TRBJ2-2; v_call: TRBV20-1; d_call: TRBD1; clone_size: -; cdr3_nt: TGCAGTGCTAGAGAGGACAGGGACACCGGGGAGCTGTTTTTT; cdr3_aa: CSAREDRDTGELFF
j_call: TRBJ2-3; v_call: TRBV20-1; d_call: TRBD2; clone_size: -; cdr3_nt: TGCAGTGCTAGAGTGGCTAGCGGGGGGGCAACAGATACGCAGTATTTT; cdr3_aa: CSARVASGGATDTQYF
j_call: TRBJ1-5; v_call: TRBV15; d_call: TRBD1; clone_size: -; cdr3_nt: TGTGCCACCAGCAGAGAAGGGACAGGGTACGAGCATTTT; cdr3_aa: CATSREGTGYEHF
j_call: TRBJ1-2; v_call: TRBV20-1; d_call: TRBD1; clone_size: -; cdr3_nt: TGCAGTGCTCCAGAGATTGGGACAGGGACCTATGGCTACACCTTC; cdr3_aa: CSAPEIGTGTYGYTF
j_call: TRBJ2-3; v_call: TRBV6-1; d_call: TRBD2; clone_size: many; cdr3_nt: TGTGCCAGCAGTGAATCCCTAGGGCGGGGCGGGAGAGCGCAGTATTTT; cdr3_aa: CASSESLGRGGRAQYF
j_call: TRBJ2-5; v_call: TRBV20-1; d_call: TRBD2; clone_size: few; cdr3_nt: TGCAGTGCTAGAGGAATAGCGGGAGGGCGTGAGACCCAGTACTTC; cdr3_aa: CSARGIAGGRETQYF
j_call: TRBJ1-1; v_call: TRBV7-3; d_call: -; clone_size: -; cdr3_nt: TGTGCCAGCAGCGCGACAGGTGCGGACACTGAAGCTTTCTTT; cdr3_aa: CASSATGADTEAFF
j_call: TRBJ2-4; v_call: TRBV24-1; d_call: -; clone_size: many; cdr3_nt: TGTGCCACCAGTGCCCGGGACACCAAAAACATTCAGTACTTC; cdr3_aa: CATSARDTKNIQYF
j_call: TRBJ2-7; v_call: TRBV7-2; d_call: -; clone_size: -; cdr3_nt: TGTGCCAGCAGCTCGAGGGTTGAGCAGTACTTC; cdr3_aa: CASSSRVEQYF
j_call: TRBJ1-6; v_call: TRBV14; d_call: TRBD1; clone_size: many; cdr3_nt: TGTGCCAGCAGCCCGGACAGGGCCCCCCATTCACCCCTCCACTTT; cdr3_aa: CASSPDRAPHSPLHF
j_call: TRBJ2-5; v_call: TRBV20-1; d_call: -; clone_size: many; cdr3_nt: TGCAGTGCTAGAATGCCAACCCAAGAGACCCAGTACTTC; cdr3_aa: CSARMPTQETQYF
j_call: TRBJ1-3; v_call: TRBV11-1; d_call: -; clone_size: -; cdr3_nt: TGTGCCAGCAGCTTAGAAGGGAAGAGCTCTGGAAACACCATATATTTT; cdr3_aa: CASSLEGKSSGNTIYF
j_call: TRBJ2-3; v_call: TRBV24-1; d_call: TRBD2; clone_size: -; cdr3_nt: TGTGCCACCAGTGATTTGCCCGGGAGGGCGTTCGATGCGCAGTATTTT; cdr3_aa: CATSDLPGRAFDAQYF
j_call: TRBJ2-5; v_call: TRBV20-1; d_call: TRBD2; clone_size: -; cdr3_nt: TGCAGTGCTAGAGGGCTAGCGGGAGGAGGCTGGGAGACCCAGTACTTC; cdr3_aa: CSARGLAGGGWETQYF
j_call: TRBJ1-2; v_call: TRBV24-1; d_call: TRBD1; clone_size: once; cdr3_nt: TGTGCCACCAGTGATGCGCGGACAGGGGGTTCAACCTATGATAGCTACACCTTC; cdr3_aa: CATSDARTGGSTYDSYTF
j_call: TRBJ2-1; v_call: TRBV10-3; d_call: TRBD2; clone_size: -; cdr3_nt: TGTGCCATGCGGGAGAGGGGATCCTACAATGAGCAGTTCTTC; cdr3_aa: CAMRERGSYNEQFF
j_call: TRBJ2-3; v_call: TRBV9; d_call: -; clone_size: -; cdr3_nt: TGTGCCAGCAGCGTAGGCAGCGGAGGATCCACAGATACGCAGTATTTT; cdr3_aa: CASSVGSGGSTDTQYF
j_call: TRBJ1-3; v_call: TRBV14; d_call: TRBD1; clone_size: -; cdr3_nt: TGTGCCAGCAGCCAAGGACAGGGATACCGAAACACCATATATTTT; cdr3_aa: CASSQGQGYRNTIYF